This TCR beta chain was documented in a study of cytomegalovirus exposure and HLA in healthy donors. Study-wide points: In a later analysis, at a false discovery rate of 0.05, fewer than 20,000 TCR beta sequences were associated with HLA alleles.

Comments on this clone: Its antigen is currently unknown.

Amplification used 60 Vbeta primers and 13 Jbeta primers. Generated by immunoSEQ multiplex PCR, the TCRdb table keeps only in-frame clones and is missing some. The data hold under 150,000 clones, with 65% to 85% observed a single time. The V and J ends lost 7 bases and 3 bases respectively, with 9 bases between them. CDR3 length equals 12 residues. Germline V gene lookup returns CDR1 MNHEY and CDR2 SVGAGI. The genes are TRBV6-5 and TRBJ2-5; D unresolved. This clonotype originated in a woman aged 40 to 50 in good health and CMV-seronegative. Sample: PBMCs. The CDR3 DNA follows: TGTGCCAGCATTGGCTTTGAAGAGACCCAGTACTTC. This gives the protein CASIGFEETQYF.